The sequence of this T cell receptor beta chain was determined in a study of lymphopenia after photon versus proton radiotherapy (dated by TCRdb to the late 2010s). With respect to the entire study: In patients with gastrointestinal tumors who developed high-grade lymphopenia, the study compared the immunological effects of photon radiation therapy with those of proton radiation therapy. The cohort included about 18 patients with gastrointestinal tumors who developed lymphopenia after receiving either photon or proton therapy. The study aimed to characterize how the two radiation modalities differ in their impact on the immune system. What the study reported, not specific to this receptor: The survival association was assessed only in patients who died, and the authors presented better survival with proton therapy as a possibility rather than a demonstrated result. Across the cohort, among patients who died, a greater drop in TCR diversity after the nadir was inversely correlated with overall survival time. After the lymphocyte count nadir, repertoires from photon-treated patients showed oligoclonal expansion, particularly of CD8+ Temra cells, and this expansion drove the decline in diversity. During treatment, patients who received photon therapy lost naive T cells and TCR diversity and gained effector/memory populations, whereas patients who received proton therapy remained relatively stable.

CDR1 and CDR2 (SGHDN, FVKESK) derive from the germline V gene. The CDR3 contains 15 residues, cysteine and phenylalanine counted. CDR3 DNA only is kept here, 45 bases in frame from base 1. V was cut back by 4 bases and J by 2 bases, leaving a gap of 14 bases between them. In this sample, this clone turned up once. This receptor's antigen is unknown. One base away there is no much larger clone; base qualities are not given. Library creation used the immunoSEQ multiplex PCR assay. Alongside multiparametric flow cytometry, deep sequencing of rearranged TCR beta loci was used to profile the T cell repertoires. The immuneACCESS repertoire file appears here via TCRdb, limited to in-frame rearrangements. These files lack a portion of the clones; in checked studies, under half of the deficit traces to unresolved V genes, and the cause of the others is not known. This sample gives around 22,000 clones in total; around 84% of them show up just once. The ten largest account for 24% of the sample.

The rearrangement joined TRBV14 to TRBJ1-2; no D segment can be confidently identified. This sequence was found in a man aged 35 to 55 with gastric cancer. Sequenced here: peripheral blood, sampled from a patient treated with photon-based radiotherapy. This receptor carries the CDR3 CASSPHPPLNYGYTF. The DNA reads as follows: TGTGCCAGCAGCCCTCATCCACCTTTAAACTATGGCTACACCTTC. Where the CDR3 stops, the reference TRBV14 and TRBJ1-2 genes take over; the full variable domain is EAGVTQFPSHSVIEKGQTVTLRCDPISGHDNLYWYRRVMGKEIKFLLHFVKESKQDESGMPNNRFLAERTGGTYSTLKVQPAELEDSGVYFCASSPHPPLNYGYTFGSGTRLTVV.